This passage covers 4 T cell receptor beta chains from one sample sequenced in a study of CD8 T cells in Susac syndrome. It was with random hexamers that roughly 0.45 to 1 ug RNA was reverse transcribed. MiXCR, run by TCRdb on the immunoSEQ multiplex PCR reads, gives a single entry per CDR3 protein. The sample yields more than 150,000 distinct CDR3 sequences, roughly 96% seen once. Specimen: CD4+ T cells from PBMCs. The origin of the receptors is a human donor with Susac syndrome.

CDR3 in amino acids: CASSQPNSSNQPQHF. The CDR3 DNA sequence: TGCGCCAGCAGTCAACCGAATTCTAGCAATCAGCCCCAGCATTTT. J is TRBJ1-5 and V is TRBV23-1; no firm D call. TRBV23-1 is identified as an open reading frame with a role that is uncertain. The CDR3 runs to 15 residues. The germline V and J ends were trimmed by 2 bases and 0 bases, with 8 bases remaining between them.

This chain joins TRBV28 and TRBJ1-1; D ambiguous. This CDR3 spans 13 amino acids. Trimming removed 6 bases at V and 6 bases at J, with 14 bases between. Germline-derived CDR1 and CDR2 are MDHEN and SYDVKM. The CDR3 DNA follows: TGTGCCAGCAGACCATTAACACCCCCTGAAGCTTTCTTT. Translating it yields CASRPLTPPEAFF.

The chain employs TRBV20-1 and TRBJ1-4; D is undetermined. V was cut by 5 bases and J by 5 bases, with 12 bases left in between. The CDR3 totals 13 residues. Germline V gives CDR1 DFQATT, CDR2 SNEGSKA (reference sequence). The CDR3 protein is CSAQDGRNEKLFF. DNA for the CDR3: TGCAGTGCTCAGGACGGCCGGAATGAAAAACTGTTTTTT.

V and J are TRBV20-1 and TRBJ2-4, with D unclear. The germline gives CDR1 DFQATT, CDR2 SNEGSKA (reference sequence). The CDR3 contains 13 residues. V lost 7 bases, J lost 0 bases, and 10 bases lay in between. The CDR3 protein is CSGQLLAKNIQYF. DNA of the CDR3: TGCAGTGGGCAGCTTCTAGCCAAAAACATTCAGTACTTC.